This T cell receptor beta chain was recovered during a study of T cell responses to AZD1222 COVID-19 vaccine. This CDR3 contains 12 residues. Germline loops: CDR1 GTSNPN, CDR2 SVGIG (reference sequence). The V gene lost 7 bases and the J gene lost 8 bases, with 12 bases spanning the gap. This table comes from immunoSEQ multiplex PCR, and its TCRdb copy is limited to in-frame clones, with some not included. In the table there are about 160,000 clones, just over 90% of which are singletons. The chain recombines TRBV30 with TRBJ1-6; D is unclear. This specimen consisted of peripheral blood, obtained on day 0 of MenACWY control vaccination. The receptor was isolated from an adult in good health. The CDR3 region is CASSRSDSPLHF. The DNA for the CDR3 is TGTGCCTCCAGCCGGTCTGATTCACCCCTCCACTTT.